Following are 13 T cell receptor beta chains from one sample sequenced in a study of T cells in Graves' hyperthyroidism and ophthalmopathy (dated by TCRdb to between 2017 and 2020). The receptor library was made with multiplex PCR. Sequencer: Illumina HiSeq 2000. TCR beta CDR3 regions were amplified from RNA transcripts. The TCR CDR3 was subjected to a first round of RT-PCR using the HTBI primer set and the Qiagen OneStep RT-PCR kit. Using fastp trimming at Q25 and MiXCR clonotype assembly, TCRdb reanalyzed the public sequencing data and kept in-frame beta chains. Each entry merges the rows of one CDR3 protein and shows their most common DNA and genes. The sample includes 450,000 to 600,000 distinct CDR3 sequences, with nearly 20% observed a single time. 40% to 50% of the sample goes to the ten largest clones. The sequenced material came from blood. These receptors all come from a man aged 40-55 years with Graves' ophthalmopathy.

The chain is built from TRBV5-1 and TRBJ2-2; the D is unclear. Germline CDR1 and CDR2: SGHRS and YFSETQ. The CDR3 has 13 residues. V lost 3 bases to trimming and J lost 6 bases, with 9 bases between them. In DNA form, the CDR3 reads TGCGCCAGCAGCTATTTAAAGGCCGGGGAGCTGTTTTTT. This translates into CASSYLKAGELFF.

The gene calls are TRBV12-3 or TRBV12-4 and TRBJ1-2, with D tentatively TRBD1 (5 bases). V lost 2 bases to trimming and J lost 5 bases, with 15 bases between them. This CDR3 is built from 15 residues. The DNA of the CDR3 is TGTGCCAGCAGTTTATCGGCAGGGCAAAAATATGGCTACACCTTC. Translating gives CASSLSAGQKYGYTF.

The CDR3 DNA is TGTGCCAGCAGCCCCCGACAGGGCATCTCCTACGAGCAGTACTTC. Translating it yields CASSPRQGISYEQYF. J is TRBJ2-7 and V is TRBV6-1; 7 nucleotides align to TRBD1. This CDR3 is 15 amino acids long. J was trimmed by 0 bases and V by 6 bases; bases with no gene match: 8. Germline CDR1 reads MNHNS; CDR2 reads SASEGT.

CDR3 in DNA: TGTGCCAGCAGGGCAGGGTGGGATGAGCAGTTCTTC. Its protein product is CASRAGWDEQFF. The chain combines TRBV28 with TRBJ2-1; weak D call: TRBD1 (5 bases). Germline V gives CDR1 MDHEN, CDR2 SYDVKM. The CDR3 runs to 12 residues. V was cut by 6 bases and J by 8 bases, with 11 bases left in between.

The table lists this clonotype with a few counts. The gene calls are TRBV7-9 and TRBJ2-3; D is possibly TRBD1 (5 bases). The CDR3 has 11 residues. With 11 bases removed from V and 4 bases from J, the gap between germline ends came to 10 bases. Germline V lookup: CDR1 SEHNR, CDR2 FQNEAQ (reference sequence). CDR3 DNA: TGTGCCTCAGGGCTGTCAGATACGCAGTATTTT. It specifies CASGLSDTQYF.

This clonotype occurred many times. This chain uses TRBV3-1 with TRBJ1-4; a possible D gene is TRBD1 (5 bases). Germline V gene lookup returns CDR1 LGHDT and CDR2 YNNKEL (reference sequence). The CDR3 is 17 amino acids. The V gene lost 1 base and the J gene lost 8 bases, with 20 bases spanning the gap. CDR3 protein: CASSQGATRVLAEKLFF. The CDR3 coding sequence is TGTGCCAGCAGCCAAGGAGCCACCAGGGTATTAGCCGAAAAACTGTTTTTT.

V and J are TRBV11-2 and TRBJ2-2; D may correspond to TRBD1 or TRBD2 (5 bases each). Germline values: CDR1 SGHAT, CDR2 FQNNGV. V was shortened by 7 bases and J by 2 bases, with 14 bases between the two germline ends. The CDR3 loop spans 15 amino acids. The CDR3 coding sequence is TGTGCCAGCAACCCTCCGGGACCTAACACCGGGGAGCTGTTTTTT. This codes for CASNPPGPNTGELFF.

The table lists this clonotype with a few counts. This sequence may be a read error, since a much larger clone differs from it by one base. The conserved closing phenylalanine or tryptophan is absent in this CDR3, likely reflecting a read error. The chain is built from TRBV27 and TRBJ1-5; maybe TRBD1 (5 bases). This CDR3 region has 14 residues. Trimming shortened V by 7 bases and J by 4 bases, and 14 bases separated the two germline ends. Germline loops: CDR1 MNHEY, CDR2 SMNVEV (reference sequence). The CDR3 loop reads CASMPGMGNQPQHS. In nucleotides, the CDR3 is TGTGCCAGCATGCCAGGGATGGGGAATCAGCCCCAGCATTCT.

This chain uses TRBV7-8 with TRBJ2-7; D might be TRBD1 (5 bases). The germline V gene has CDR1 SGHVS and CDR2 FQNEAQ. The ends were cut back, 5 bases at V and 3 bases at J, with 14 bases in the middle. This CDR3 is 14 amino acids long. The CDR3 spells CASSPRLTVYEQYF. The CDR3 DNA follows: TGTGCCAGCAGCCCTAGACTGACAGTCTACGAGCAGTACTTC. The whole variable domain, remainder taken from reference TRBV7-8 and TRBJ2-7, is GAGVSQSPRYKVAKRGQDVALRCDPISGHVSLFWYQQALGQGPEFLTYFQNEAQLDKSGLPSDRFFAERPEGSVSTLKIQRTQQEDSAVYLCASSPRLTVYEQYFGPGTRLTVT.

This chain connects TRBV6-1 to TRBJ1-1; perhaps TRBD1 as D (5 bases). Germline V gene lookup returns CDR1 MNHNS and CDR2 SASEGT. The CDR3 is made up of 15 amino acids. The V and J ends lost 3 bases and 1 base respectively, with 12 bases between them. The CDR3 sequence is CASSDLQVGNTEAFF. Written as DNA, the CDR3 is TGTGCCAGCAGTGACTTACAGGTGGGGAACACTGAAGCTTTCTTT.

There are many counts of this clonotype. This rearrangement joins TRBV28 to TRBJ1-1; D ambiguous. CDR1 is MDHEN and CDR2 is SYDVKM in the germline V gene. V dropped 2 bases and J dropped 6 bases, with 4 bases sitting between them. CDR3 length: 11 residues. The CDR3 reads CASSLRAEAFF. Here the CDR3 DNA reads TGTGCCAGCAGTTTACGGGCTGAAGCTTTCTTT.

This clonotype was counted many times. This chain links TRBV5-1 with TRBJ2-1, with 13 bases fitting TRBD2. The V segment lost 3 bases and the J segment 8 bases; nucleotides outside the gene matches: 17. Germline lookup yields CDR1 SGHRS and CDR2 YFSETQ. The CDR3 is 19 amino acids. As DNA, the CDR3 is TGCGCCAGCAGCTCGAGGGGGCCAGGACTAGCGGGAGTAGGGGATGAGCAGTTCTTC. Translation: CASSSRGPGLAGVGDEQFF.

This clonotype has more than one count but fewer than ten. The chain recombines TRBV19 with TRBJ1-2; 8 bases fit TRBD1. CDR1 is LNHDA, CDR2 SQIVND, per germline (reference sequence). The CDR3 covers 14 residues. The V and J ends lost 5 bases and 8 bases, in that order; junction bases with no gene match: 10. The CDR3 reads CASSLETGVYGYTF. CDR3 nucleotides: TGTGCCAGTAGTTTGGAGACAGGGGTGTACGGCTACACCTTC. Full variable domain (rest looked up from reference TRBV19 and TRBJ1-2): DGGITQSPKYLFRKEGQNVTLSCEQNLNHDAMYWYRQDPGQGLRLIYYSQIVNDFQKGDIAEGYSVSREKKESFPLTVTSAQKNPTAFYLCASSLETGVYGYTFGSGTRLTVV.